This TCR beta chain was identified in a study of spatial heterogeneity in lung cancer. About the study: Sequenced were any available follow-up PBMC samples, which had been obtained a median of roughly two years after resection.

The CDR3 runs 13 residues. V dropped 3 bases and J dropped 6; count of bases not matched to a gene: 3. CDR1 and CDR2 (germline): SQVTM, ANQGSEA. The study, taken as a whole, reports: Follow-up blood showed ubiquitous expanded tumor TCRs less than blood at resection did.

As for time point: blood at routine non-recurrence follow-up after resection. This clonotype has ten or more counts. Its antigen is unidentified. TCR cDNA molecules each had a unique molecular identifier. MiXCR, run by TCRdb on the 5' RACE reads, gives a single entry per CDR3 protein. Of under 150,000 distinct CDR3 sequences in the sample, 10% to 12% are singletons; the top ten hold less than 25%. The receptor was derived from a female donor with early-stage non-small cell lung cancer. The specimen comprised PBMCs, sampled at follow-up. The rearrangement uses TRBV29-1 and TRBJ2-7; 12 bases are shared with TRBD2. The CDR3 nucleotides are TGCAGCGTTGAGAGACTAGCGGGAGTCGAGCAGTACTTC. Protein sequence: CSVERLAGVEQYF.